The sequence of this TCR beta chain was determined in a study of T cell repertoires in cytomegalovirus infection (dated by TCRdb to the late 2010s). General notes on the study: Peptide stimulations targeted recently identified HLA-C-restricted CMV epitopes, whose presentation resists viral immunomodulation, together with well-studied HLA-B-restricted epitopes. The HLA type of each donor mattered for the analysis, because public TCR beta signatures pointed to carriage of CMV infection along with the matching HLA type. Broad study findings and their caveats: In the ex vivo response, HLA-C-restricted CMV-specific TCR beta clonotypes were dominant, and in two of eight donors the single most frequent clonotype came from this HLA-C-restricted group. In both this cohort and an independent roughly 330-donor cohort, the cumulative frequency of public TCR beta family members distinguished carriers of CMV infection plus the relevant HLA type.

TCRdb lists the instrument as Illumina HiSeq 1500. TCRdb reran the public reads through fastp at Q25 and MiXCR, keeping productive beta chains. For every CDR3 protein sequence, its rows merge into one entry that carries the most common genes and DNA. The sample table contains about 920,000 distinct CDR3 sequences; only one count was recorded for approximately 31% of them. 13% of the sample is held by the ten biggest clonotypes. Reading from cysteine to phenylalanine, the CDR3 counts 18 amino acids. Only CDR3 DNA remains: 54 bases, in frame from the first base. V was cut back by 1 base and J by 1 base, leaving a gap of 19 bases between them. From a lookup of the germline V gene (reference sequence), CDR1 and CDR2 are SGHAT and FQDESV. What the treatment or condition label conveys for this sample: in vitro stimulation with specific CMV peptide epitopes to enrich CMV-specific T cells. Notes on this clonotype: Its cognate antigen has yet to be identified. Qualities for individual bases were not recorded, and no much larger clone is one base off.

This sequence uses TRBV11-1 and TRBJ1-1; perhaps TRBD1 is the D gene, with 6 bases matching. Sequences were derived from cultured CD8+ T cells from PBMCs, sampled from culture after CMV antigen stimulation. The TCR sequence derives from a human donor in good health (CMV status not recorded). Some clones in this sample may be carry-over from other donors' samples. The nucleotide sequence reads TGTGCCAGCAGCTTAGACAACAGGGTCGGCCGGGGGAACACTGAAGCTTTCTTT. The resulting protein is CASSLDNRVGRGNTEAFF.